Each of the 6 T cell receptor beta chains below was sequenced from the same sample in a study of blood T cell repertoires in COVID-19 (dated by TCRdb to the early 2020s). The library was built by means of the immunoSEQ multiplex PCR assay. The table comes from immuneACCESS by way of TCRdb, which keeps in-frame sequences with V and J called. Part of the clones is missing from these tables; in studies checked, under half for an unresolved V gene and the rest for unknown reasons. The sample has 200,000 or so clones on record, 70% to 90% of them singletons. The ten largest clonotypes hold approximately 2.5% of the sample. The sample taken for sequencing was PBMCs or T cells enriched from blood (not recorded which). The source is a woman in her 40s with acute COVID-19.

The chain uses TRBV4-1 and TRBJ2-7; 7 bases match TRBD1. Unmatched junction bases numbered 19, after V lost 3 bases and J lost 2 bases. Germline CDR1 MGHRA, CDR2 YSYEKL. This CDR3 has 19 amino acids. The CDR3 here is CASSQGWAGGASTPYEQYV. CDR3 nucleotides: TGCGCCAGCAGCCAGGGGTGGGCAGGGGGAGCAAGCACTCCCTACGAGCAGTACGTC.

J is TRBJ1-2 and V is TRBV9; no firm D call. Germline CDR1 and CDR2: SGDLS and YYNGEE. Trimming cost V 0 bases and J 8 bases, with 11 bases left between them. The CDR3 is 13 amino acids. The CDR3 loop is CASSVEGVGGYTF. CDR3 DNA: TGTGCCAGCAGCGTAGAGGGAGTGGGAGGCTACACCTTC.

The V and J genes are TRBV5-4 and TRBJ2-7; possible D gene TRBD1, 5 bases. The ends were cut back, 0 bases at V and 7 bases at J, with 17 bases in the middle. CDR3 length: 15 amino acids. In germline, CDR1 is SGHNT, CDR2 YYREEE (reference sequence). The CDR3 region has the DNA TGTGCCAGCAGCTTGGATGGTGGTGGGGCTTGGGAGCAGTACTTC. This sequence encodes CASSLDGGGAWEQYF.

CDR3: CASSLDSSYNSPLHF. The CDR3, as DNA: TGTGCCAGCAGCTTGGACAGCTCCTATAATTCACCCCTCCACTTT. The genes are TRBV7-9 and TRBJ1-6; D is possibly TRBD1 (6 bases). The CDR3 has 15 residues. The V and J ends lost 3 bases and 0 bases respectively, with 6 bases between them. Germline loops: CDR1 SEHNR, CDR2 FQNEAQ (reference sequence).

This chain connects TRBV5-5 to TRBJ2-7; 10 bases agree with TRBD2. The length of the CDR3 is 15 residues. Looked up from germline, CDR1 is SGHKS and CDR2 is YYEKEE (reference sequence). V was clipped by 0 bases and J by 6 bases; unmatched bases: 6. CDR3 sequence: CASSLVASGGSEQYF. Here the CDR3 DNA reads TGTGCCAGCAGCTTGGTAGCTAGCGGGGGAAGCGAGCAGTACTTC.

This sequence joins TRBV7-2 and TRBJ2-1, with TRBD2 matching 11 bases. The V gene's germline CDR1 is SGHTA and CDR2 FQGNSA. CDR3 size: 15 residues. V shed 5 bases, J shed 7 bases, and the junction held 7 bases outside the gene matches. CDR3 coding DNA: TGTGCCAGCAGCCTTACTAGCGGGGGATGGAATGAGCAGTTCTTC. The encoded protein is CASSLTSGGWNEQFF.